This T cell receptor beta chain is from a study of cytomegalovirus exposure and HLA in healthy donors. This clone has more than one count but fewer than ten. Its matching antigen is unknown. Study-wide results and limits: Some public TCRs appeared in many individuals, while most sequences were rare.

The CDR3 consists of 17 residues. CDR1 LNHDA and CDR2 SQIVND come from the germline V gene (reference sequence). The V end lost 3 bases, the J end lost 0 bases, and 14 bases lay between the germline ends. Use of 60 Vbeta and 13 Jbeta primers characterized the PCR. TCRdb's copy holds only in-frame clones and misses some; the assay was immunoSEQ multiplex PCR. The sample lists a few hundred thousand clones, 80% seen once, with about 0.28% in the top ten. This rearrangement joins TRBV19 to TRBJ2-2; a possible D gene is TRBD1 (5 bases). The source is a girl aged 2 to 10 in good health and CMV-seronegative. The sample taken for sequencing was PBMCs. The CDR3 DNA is TGTGCCAGTAGTATCAAGGCAGGGCGCCCGAACACCGGGGAGCTGTTTTTT. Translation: CASSIKAGRPNTGELFF.